The 7 T cell receptor beta chains listed next were all sequenced from one sample in a study of immune characterization of retroperitoneal liposarcoma (dated by TCRdb to between 2018 and 2021). The library came from PCR. Sequenced using a NextSeq 500. The public reads were reanalyzed by TCRdb: fastp trimming at Q25, MiXCR alignment, in-frame beta chains only. Merged by CDR3 protein, the rows form single entries marked with the most common genes and DNA. This sample comprises about 10,000 distinct CDR3 sequences, about 29% of them detected only once. The ten top clones hold 8.2% of the sample. The sequencing sample was made of tumor tissue. These receptors all come from a male donor with retroperitoneal liposarcoma.

In its sample, this clonotype ranks as medium-sized. The chain is built from TRBV6-1 and TRBJ2-1, with D perhaps matching TRBD1 (5 bases). The end of the DNA fits TRBJ2-7 better, so the J call may be wrong. In germline, CDR1 is MNHNS, CDR2 SASEGT. The CDR3 runs 12 residues. This CDR3 is CASRDSSREQYF. DNA of the CDR3: TGTGCCAGCAGAGACAGTTCCCGTGAGCAGTACTTC.

There are a few counts of this clonotype. This rearrangement joins TRBV7-6 to TRBJ2-1; weak D call: TRBD2 (5 bases). The V and J ends lost 5 bases and 10 bases respectively, with 18 bases between them. This CDR3 comprises 14 residues. The germline CDR1 and CDR2 sequences are SGHVS and FNYEAQ. The CDR3 here is CASSPPLDTYEQFF. Here the CDR3 DNA reads TGTGCCAGCAGCCCCCCACTAGATACCTACGAGCAGTTCTTC.

By its share, this clonotype is medium-sized. V gene TRBV12-3 or TRBV12-4 combines with J gene TRBJ2-5; D is perhaps TRBD1 or TRBD2 (7 bases each). This CDR3 spans 17 amino acids. V was clipped by 3 bases and J by 5 bases, with 22 bases between them. The CDR3 region is CASSLVQGGTLGETQYF. Here the CDR3 DNA reads TGTGCCAGCAGTTTGGTTCAGGGGGGGACCTTAGGGGAGACCCAGTACTTC.

This clonotype was observed a handful of times. This chain joins TRBV6-4 and TRBJ2-5, with a tentative D call TRBD1 (6 bases). V dropped 5 bases and J dropped 8 bases, with 9 bases sitting between them. Germline values: CDR1 MRHNA, CDR2 SNTAGT. This CDR3 is built from 11 residues. The CDR3 DNA is TGTGCCAGCAGTTACAGGGTCACCCAGTACTTC. This sequence encodes CASSYRVTQYF.

This rearrangement joins TRBV27 to TRBJ2-2, with D unclear. The germline gives CDR1 MNHEY, CDR2 SMNVEV (reference sequence). V was trimmed by 3 bases and J by 4 bases, leaving 3 bases between them. The CDR3 has 12 amino acids. DNA of the CDR3: TGTGCCAGCAGTTTTAGCACCGGGGAGCTGTTTTTT. Protein sequence: CASSFSTGELFF.

The gene calls are TRBV6-1 and TRBJ2-1, with D uncertain. The better agreement between TRBJ2-7 and the DNA end casts doubt on the J call. Germline lookup yields CDR1 MNHNS and CDR2 SASEGT. This CDR3 has 14 amino acids. The CDR3, as DNA: TGTGCCAGCAGAAGGAGTCGGCTGGGCTACGAGCAGTACTTC. This sequence encodes CASRRSRLGYEQYF.

The chain uses TRBV12-3 or TRBV12-4 and TRBJ2-1; possible D gene TRBD1, 6 bases. V was shortened by 6 bases and J by 10 bases, with 16 bases between the two germline ends. This CDR3 region has 13 residues. The CDR3 region is CASRTGLDYEQFF. In DNA, the CDR3 is TGTGCCAGCAGAACAGGGCTCGACTACGAGCAGTTCTTC.